This TCR beta chain was profiled in a study of cytomegalovirus exposure and HLA in healthy donors. Notes on this clone: Its specificity is not known.

The CDR3 sequence is 16 residues long. Trimming pared 3 bases from V and 4 bases from J, leaving 18 bases between. The germline V gene has CDR1 KGHSH and CDR2 LQKENI. The PCR had 60 Vbeta and 13 Jbeta primers. The data were produced by immunoSEQ multiplex PCR, yet TCRdb's version contains in-frame clones alone and is incomplete. The table includes more than 95,000 clones, 64% detected once. General study findings and limits: Rarity characterized most TCR sequences, yet some public TCRs appeared in many donors.

Sequenced material: PBMCs. The V and J genes are TRBV18 and TRBJ2-5; the D gene is possibly TRBD1 (6 bases). The receptor was isolated from a man aged 60 to 75 in good health and CMV-seronegative. The CDR3 DNA follows: TGTGCCAGCTCACCCAACAGGGACGATCCAGGAGAGACCCAGTACTTC. Translating it yields CASSPNRDDPGETQYF.